Below, 24 T cell receptor beta chains from the same sample are listed, as sequenced in a study of radiotherapy plus CTLA-4 blockade in lung cancer (dated by TCRdb to the late 2010s). The library relied on the immunoSEQ multiplex PCR assay. TCRdb provides this immuneACCESS table in a form limited to in-frame rearrangements. Some clones are lacking; in checked studies, under half of them reflect an unresolved V gene, and why the rest are absent is not known. The sample contains approximately 19,000 clones, around 88% of them found a single time. In total, the top ten clones hold roughly a quarter of the sample. The material was peripheral blood, obtained from a patient treated with radiotherapy plus ipilimumab. The origin of the receptors is a human donor with non-small cell lung cancer whose response to radiotherapy plus ipilimumab could not be evaluated.

The J gene is TRBJ2-3, the V gene TRBV5-1, with 12 bases matching TRBD2. After removal of 0 bases from V and 5 bases from J, the junction contained 4 bases not matched to a gene. Per germline, CDR1 SGHRS and CDR2 YFSETQ. The CDR3 totals 16 residues. Written as DNA, the CDR3 is TGCGCCAGCAGCTTGGCCCGACTAGCGGGAGTAGATACGCAGTATTTT. Amino acids: CASSLARLAGVDTQYF.

This rearrangement joins TRBV2 to TRBJ1-2, with D hard to call. Germline V CDR1 and CDR2: SNHLY, FYNNEI. The CDR3 runs to 14 residues. The germline V and J ends were trimmed by 5 bases and 0 bases, with 10 bases remaining between them. The chain's CDR3 is CASSSGSSNYGYTF. The CDR3 bases are TGTGCCAGCAGTTCCGGGTCCTCTAACTATGGCTACACCTTC.

The chain uses TRBV19 and TRBJ2-7; a weak D match, TRBD2 (5 bases). V lost 11 bases and J 2 bases, leaving 16 bases between the germline ends. This CDR3 is built from 13 residues. In germline, CDR1 is LNHDA, CDR2 SQIVND (reference sequence). The CDR3 DNA is TGTGCCCGGAGGTCCAAGAGGACCTACGAGCAGTACTTC. It codes for CARRSKRTYEQYF.

This chain uses TRBV19 with TRBJ1-1; the D gene is possibly TRBD1 (5 bases). CDR3 length equals 16 residues. Deletions cut 0 bases from V and 6 bases from J, with 17 bases between. CDR1 and CDR2 (germline): LNHDA, SQIVND (reference sequence). CDR3 bases: TGTGCCAGTAGTATAGATGGTTGGGGTCGGGGGTCTGAAGCTTTCTTT. Encoded protein: CASSIDGWGRGSEAFF. Looking up the rest from reference TRBV19 and TRBJ1-1 gives the full variable domain: DGGITQSPKYLFRKEGQNVTLSCEQNLNHDAMYWYRQDPGQGLRLIYYSQIVNDFQKGDIAEGYSVSREKKESFPLTVTSAQKNPTAFYLCASSIDGWGRGSEAFFGQGTRLTVV.

The J gene is TRBJ2-1, the V gene TRBV5-1, with 7 bases lining up with TRBD2. The CDR3 spans 15 residues. V trimming: 0 bases; J trimming: 7 bases; junction bases outside the gene matches: 7. The germline V gene encodes CDR1 SGHRS and CDR2 YFSETQ. CDR3 residues: CASSLEAREHNEQFF. CDR3 in DNA: TGCGCCAGCAGCTTGGAAGCGCGGGAGCATAATGAGCAGTTCTTC.

This rearrangement joins TRBV6-9 to TRBJ2-2; tentative D call: TRBD2 (5 bases). Between the trimmed V and J ends, which lost 6 bases and 7 bases, there was a span of 18 bases. The length of the CDR3 is 15 residues. Germline CDR1 MNHGY, CDR2 SVAAGI. CDR3 sequence reads: CASSPGRGGGGELFF. The DNA of the CDR3 is TGTGCCAGCAGCCCCGGCCGCGGAGGTGGCGGGGAGCTGTTTTTT.

The chain links TRBV6-5 to TRBJ2-1; possibly TRBD1 for D (5 bases). The CDR3 totals 15 residues. V gave up 2 bases and J gave up 5 bases, with 13 bases separating them. Per the germline V gene, CDR1 is MNHEY and CDR2 is SVGAGI. CDR3 loop: CASSYRGLRDNEQFF. The CDR3 DNA reads TGTGCCAGCAGTTACAGGGGCCTCCGGGACAATGAGCAGTTCTTC.

The chain employs TRBV6-5 and TRBJ1-1; possibly TRBD1 for D (6 bases). This CDR3 is built from 13 residues. Germline assignment: CDR1 MNHEY and CDR2 SVGAGI. Trimming left V 4 bases short and J 1 base short, with 7 bases between. CDR3 protein: CASSSGANTEAFF. CDR3 nucleotides: TGTGCCAGCAGTTCAGGGGCGAACACTGAAGCTTTCTTT.

The chain uses TRBV9 and TRBJ2-2; 11 positions match TRBD2. CDR1 and CDR2 from the germline V gene are SGDLS and YYNGEE. The CDR3 contains 17 residues. Losses at the gene ends were 3 bases for V and 2 bases for J; bases not matched to a gene: 6. CDR3 region: CASSARLAGGNTGELFF. The CDR3 DNA reads as TGTGCCAGCAGCGCCCGTCTAGCGGGGGGCAACACCGGGGAGCTGTTTTTT.

The CDR3 is CASSDRLGNQPQHF. Written as DNA, the CDR3 is TGTGCCAGCAGCGACAGGCTAGGCAATCAGCCCCAGCATTTT. The chain carries TRBV2 and TRBJ1-5, with D perhaps matching TRBD1 (6 bases). The germline V gene has CDR1 SNHLY and CDR2 FYNNEI. Trimming cost V 6 bases and J 2 bases, with 11 bases left between them. CDR3 length: 14 amino acids.

This clone was seen a handful of times. CDR3 sequence: CSVEHSSGNTIYF. In DNA, the CDR3 is TGCAGCGTTGAACACAGCTCTGGAAACACCATATATTTT. This sequence joins TRBV29-1 and TRBJ1-3; no clear D. V lost 2 bases, J lost 0 bases, and 5 bases lay in between. The CDR3 loop spans 13 amino acids. Germline lookup yields CDR1 SQVTM and CDR2 ANQGSEA.

This chain joins TRBV6-6 and TRBJ2-7; 7 bases align to TRBD1. V lost 2 bases and J lost 2; bases outside the gene matches: 3. Germline loops: CDR1 MNHNY, CDR2 SVGAGI (reference sequence). The CDR3 is made up of 14 amino acids. The DNA of the CDR3 is TGTGCCAGCAGTTACGGGGGACAGACCTACGAGCAGTACTTC. Protein product: CASSYGGQTYEQYF.

This chain connects TRBV28 to TRBJ2-7; D gene unclear. Trimming cost V 4 bases and J 6 bases, with 13 bases left between them. This CDR3 region has 13 residues. CDR1 and CDR2 from the germline V gene are MDHEN and SYDVKM. The CDR3 loop is CASSSPPGVEQYF. The CDR3 DNA is TGTGCCAGCAGTTCCCCCCCGGGTGTCGAGCAGTACTTC.

V gene TRBV19 combines with J gene TRBJ2-3; the D gene is possibly TRBD2 (7 bases). Per germline, CDR1 LNHDA and CDR2 SQIVND (reference sequence). CDR3 length equals 15 residues. V lost 3 bases and J lost 2, with 12 bases in between. The DNA for the CDR3 is TGTGCCAGTAGTATGCGGGGGCGCTTCACAGATACGCAGTATTTT. Its translation is CASSMRGRFTDTQYF.

The chain joins TRBV29-1 to TRBJ2-1, with unresolved D. Germline V CDR1 and CDR2: SQVTM, ANQGSEA. V was shortened by 5 bases and J by 0 bases, with 8 bases between the two germline ends. This CDR3 comprises 13 residues. CDR3 bases: TGCAGCGTTACAGCCACCTCCTACAATGAGCAGTTCTTC. Translating gives CSVTATSYNEQFF.

CDR3 residues: CASSLTGTAIYEQYF. The CDR3 nucleotides are TGTGCCAGCAGCTTAACAGGGACAGCCATCTACGAGCAGTACTTC. The J gene is TRBJ2-7, the V gene TRBV7-2; TRBD1 aligns across 7 bases. The ends lost 2 bases at V and 3 bases at J; junction bases unmatched: 7. Germline assignment: CDR1 SGHTA and CDR2 FQGNSA. This CDR3 region has 15 residues.

As DNA, the CDR3 is TGTGCCAGCAGTTTGAGGGGGCTAAGGACTGAAGCTTTCTTT. Translated: CASSLRGLRTEAFF. The V and J genes are TRBV28 and TRBJ1-1, with TRBD1 identical over 7 bases. Trimming removed 3 bases from V and 5 bases from J; junction bases left unmatched: 6. CDR1 MDHEN and CDR2 SYDVKM come from the germline V gene. CDR3 length equals 14 residues.

This chain links TRBV27 with TRBJ1-6; D gene uncertain. CDR1 and CDR2 (germline): MNHEY, SMNVEV (reference sequence). V was trimmed by 5 bases and J by 9 bases, leaving 26 bases between them. The length of the CDR3 is 18 residues. The CDR3 here is CASSPRLNNPISSSPLHF. In DNA form, the CDR3 reads TGTGCCAGCAGTCCGAGACTGAATAACCCGATTTCGAGTTCACCCCTCCACTTT.

The V and J genes are TRBV5-6 and TRBJ1-2; 7 positions match TRBD1. V dropped 0 bases and J dropped 8; count of bases not matched to a gene: 10. Germline-derived CDR1 and CDR2 are SGHDT and YYEEEE. The CDR3 is 15 residues long. CDR3 sequence (DNA): TGTGCCAGCAGCTTGGGGGCCCAGGGGGTAATAGGCTACACCTTC. Its translation: CASSLGAQGVIGYTF.

The genes are TRBV9 and TRBJ1-3, with 11 bases identical to TRBD1. The CDR3 spans 17 residues. Germline V gene lookup returns CDR1 SGDLS and CDR2 YYNGEE. Trimming cost V 3 bases and J 0 bases; bases outside gene matches: 5. The CDR3 here is CASSGGTGGYSGNTIYF. As DNA, the CDR3 is TGTGCCAGCAGCGGTGGGACAGGGGGTTACTCTGGAAACACCATATATTTT.

The chain recombines TRBV11-2 with TRBJ1-1; possible D gene TRBD1, 6 bases. CDR1 and CDR2 from the germline V gene are SGHAT and FQNNGV. Trimming removed 2 bases from V and 10 bases from J, with 17 bases in between. This CDR3 contains 14 residues. CDR3 protein: CASSLIGTTRRAFF. The CDR3 DNA follows: TGTGCCAGCAGCTTAATAGGGACAACAAGGAGAGCTTTCTTT.

The rearrangement links TRBV19 to TRBJ1-5, with unresolved D. This CDR3 is built from 15 residues. The V gene's germline CDR1 is LNHDA and CDR2 SQIVND (reference sequence). Trimming left V 5 bases short and J 7 bases short, with 18 bases between. CDR3 sequence: CASSPTRYGLQPQHF. The CDR3 DNA reads TGTGCCAGTAGTCCCACACGTTATGGTTTGCAGCCCCAGCATTTT.

The CDR3 here is CSVGHNNEQFF. The CDR3 coding sequence is TGCAGCGTTGGACATAACAATGAGCAGTTCTTC. The V gene is TRBV29-1, the J gene TRBJ2-1; D is undetermined. CDR3 length equals 11 residues. CDR1 is SQVTM, CDR2 ANQGSEA, per germline. Trimming shortened V by 4 bases and J by 5 bases, and 6 bases separated the two germline ends.

This clone came up once. This rearrangement joins TRBV4-1 to TRBJ2-1, with D perhaps matching TRBD2 (6 bases). Trimming pared 4 bases from V and 8 bases from J, leaving 12 bases between. Germline CDR1 MGHRA, CDR2 YSYEKL. The CDR3 runs to 13 residues. This chain's CDR3 is CASSPGLGYEQFF. In nucleotides, the CDR3 is TGCGCCAGCAGCCCGGGACTTGGCTATGAGCAGTTCTTC.